Below are 26 T cell receptor gamma chains sequenced from a single sample in a study of γδ T cells in repeated Plasmodium falciparum infection. TCRdb re-called the multiplex PCR reads through CATT. Of about 30,000 gamma-chain clones in the sample, more than 1.4% were seen once. Vgamma9/Vdelta2+ and Vdelta2-negative gammadelta T cells were flow-sorted from PBMC for bulk sequencing. The specimen sequenced was gamma-delta T cells from blood. The receptors come from a pool of human donors (malaria-infected and uninfected, not separated).

Only a few counts were recorded for this clone. This likely traces to a read error, being one base from a far larger clone. The CDR3 nucleotides read TGCGCCTTGTGGGAGGAATGCTCCTATTATAAGAAACTCTTT. Amino acid sequence: CALWEECSYYKKLF. The chain links TRGV9 to TRGJ1 or TRGJ2. Here the J gene was assigned by germline matching of the DNA, as TCRdb has none. This CDR3 comprises 14 residues. Looked up from germline, CDR1 is GITISATS and CDR2 is ISYDGTV (reference sequence).

Ten or more counts support this clone. V is TRGV8 and J is TRGJP2. Because TCRdb records no J gene, it was assigned here through a match of the DNA to germline. Germline-derived CDR1 and CDR2 are VENAVY and YDSYNSRV. The length of the CDR3 is 14 residues. J was trimmed by 6 bases and V by 0 bases; bases with no gene match: 4. CDR3 DNA sequence: TGTGCCACCTGGGATAGGCAGGGTGATTGGATCAAGACGTTT. This gives the protein CATWDRQGDWIKTF.

This clone was seen at least ten times. The protein in TCRdb stems from a much larger clone and differs at residue 3 from this DNA's translation, likely a read error; here the protein is translated from the DNA. This chain uses TRGV9 with TRGJP1. Germline V CDR1 and CDR2: GITISATS, ISYDGTV (reference sequence). This CDR3 is built from 14 residues. CDR3 coding DNA: TGTGCCTCGTGGGAGGTTCGGGGGGGTTGGTTCAAGATATTT. Translated: CASWEVRGGWFKIF.

This clone appeared a few times. A far larger clone is only one base removed, so a read error is likely. The identical CDR3 is also encoded by other nucleotide sequences in the sample. The J gene went uncalled, whereas the V gene is TRGV2. Germline CDR1 and CDR2: EGSNGY and YDSYNSKV. This CDR3 has 13 amino acids. The CDR3 spells CATWDGRVGKKLF. The CDR3 DNA sequence: TGTGCCACCTGGGACGGGCGAGTTGGAAAGAAGCTCTTT.

This clone was seen at least ten times. This DNA's translation and the protein TCRdb lists, from a much larger clone, do not match at residue 12, likely due to a read error; the protein shown is translated from the DNA. The V gene call is TRGV9, and the J gene call is absent. The CDR3 is made up of 14 amino acids. Germline V CDR1 and CDR2: GITISATS, ISYDGTV (reference sequence). CDR3 amino acids: CALWEVLGKKIRVF. The CDR3 DNA sequence: TGTGCCTTGTGGGAGGTGTTGGGCAAAAAAATCAGGGTATTT.

This clone was observed a few times. A read error is the likely source, as a far larger clone sits one nucleotide away. The V gene is listed as TRGV2; no J gene was called. The CDR3 loop spans 11 amino acids. Per the germline V gene, CDR1 is EGSNGY and CDR2 is YDSYNSKV. The CDR3 nucleotides are TGTGCCACCTGGGACGAAAATAAGAAGCTCTTT. This sequence encodes CATWDENKKLF.

This clone qualifies as medium-sized. Other DNA sequences from this sample encode an identical CDR3 as well. The J gene is TRGJ1 or TRGJ2, the V gene TRGV9. The junction had 7 bases not matched to a gene; V was cut back by 2 bases and J by 3 bases. The CDR3 length is 14 residues. Per the germline V gene, CDR1 is GITISATS and CDR2 is ISYDGTV (reference sequence). The chain's CDR3 is CALWEGASYYKKLF. The CDR3, as DNA: TGTGCCTTGTGGGAGGGGGCTAGTTATTATAAGAAACTCTTT.

Only a few counts were recorded for this clone. A read error is likely here: a far larger clone is one base away. This CDR3 is also generated by other DNA sequences in the sample. J gene calling gave no result, while the V gene is TRGV9. Germline V CDR1 and CDR2: GITISATS, ISYDGTV (reference sequence). This CDR3 comprises 13 residues. The CDR3 DNA reads as TGTGCCTTGTGGGACTTATCCGGGGGTAAGAAACTCTTC. Residues: CALWDLSGGKKLF.

This clone has a handful of counts. TCRdb assigns this DNA the protein of a much larger clone, which departs from its translation at residue 7; this likely reflects a read error, and the protein shown comes from translating the DNA. CDR3 bases: TGTGCCTTGTGGGAGCCCCTTACAAATAAGAAACTCTTT. Translated: CALWEPLTNKKLF. This sequence joins TRGV9 and TRGJ1 or TRGJ2. The CDR3 length is 13 residues. The germline CDR1 and CDR2 sequences are GITISATS and ISYDGTV (reference sequence). Trimming removed 3 bases from V and 8 bases from J; junction bases left unmatched: 10.

This clone was counted at least ten times. This may be a read error: a much more frequent sequence differs by one nucleotide. The genes are TRGV3 and TRGJ1 or TRGJ2. The CDR3 contains 16 residues. With 3 bases clipped from V and 3 bases from J, the junction kept 14 bases outside the gene matches. The germline V gene encodes CDR1 VTNTFY and CDR2 YDVSTARD (reference sequence). CDR3 residues: CATWDGSLRSYYKKLF. In DNA form, the CDR3 reads TGTGCCACCTGGGACGGCAGTCTGCGAAGTTATTATAAGAAACTCTTT.

This clone was counted only a few times. A far larger clone is only one base removed, so a read error is likely. The same CDR3 also results from other DNA sequences found in this sample. This CDR3 is CALWEREEELGKKIKVF. Written as DNA, the CDR3 is TGTGCCTTGTGGGAGAGAGAGGAAGAGTTGGGCAAAAAAATCAAGGTATTT. The rearrangement joins TRGV9 to TRGJP. Since TCRdb gives no J gene, matching the DNA to germline was used here to assign it. Germline trimming cut 3 bases from V and 5 bases from J; bases unmatched to any gene: 7. The length of the CDR3 is 17 residues. Germline loops: CDR1 GITISATS, CDR2 ISYDGTV (reference sequence).

This clone appeared a few times. This DNA's translation differs at residue 12 from TCRdb's protein, which comes from a much larger clone; a read error is likely, and the protein shown is translated from the DNA. CDR3 sequence: CALWENLTGWFRIF. CDR3 coding DNA: TGTGCCTTGTGGGAGAACCTCACTGGTTGGTTCAGGATATTT. The V gene call is TRGV9, and the J gene call is absent. CDR1 GITISATS and CDR2 ISYDGTV come from the germline V gene (reference sequence). The CDR3 runs 14 residues.

A word on this clone: A read error likely explains this, since a far larger clone differs by one base. The V gene corresponds to TRGV2; no J gene was called. Germline V CDR1 and CDR2: EGSNGY, YDSYNSKV. The CDR3 totals 12 residues. CDR3 sequence (DNA): TGTGCCACCTGGGACGTGGGCTATAAGAAGCTCTTT. Protein: CATWDVGYKKLF.

This clone has more than one count but fewer than ten. The amino acid sequence in TCRdb belongs to a much larger clone and departs from this DNA's translation at residue 3, likely a sequencing read error; the sequence shown is translated from the DNA. This sequence joins TRGV5 and TRGJ1 or TRGJ2. With V trimmed by 12 bases and J by 5 bases, 16 bases remained unmatched. From germline, CDR1 is VINAFY and CDR2 YDVSNSKD. This CDR3 is built from 13 residues. The CDR3 reads CALWDRQNYKKLF. CDR3 nucleotides: TGTGCCCTCTGGGACAGGCAGAATTATAAGAAACTCTTT.

In regard to this clone: TCRdb lists the protein of a much larger clone for this DNA, which differs at residue 8, so this is likely a read error; the protein given here is translated from the DNA itself. The chain combines TRGV5 with TRGJ1 or TRGJ2. The J gene is not listed in TCRdb, so it was assigned here from a DNA match to germline. The germline V gene encodes CDR1 VINAFY and CDR2 YDVSNSKD. J was trimmed by 11 bases and V by 0 bases; bases with no gene match: 7. The length of the CDR3 is 12 residues. The CDR3 sequence: CATWDRRIEKLF. The CDR3 nucleotides read TGTGCCACCTGGGACAGGCGAATCGAGAAACTCTTT.

This clone was seen ten or more times. This same CDR3 is encoded by further DNA sequences in the sample. V gene TRGV9 combines with J gene TRGJ1 or TRGJ2. The CDR3 is 13 residues long. The V segment lost 1 base and the J segment 3 bases; nucleotides outside the gene matches: 3. CDR1 and CDR2 (germline): GITISATS, ISYDGTV (reference sequence). In DNA, the CDR3 is TGTGCCTTGTGGGAGGTCTCTTATTATAAGAAACTCTTT. This codes for CALWEVSYYKKLF.

As to this clone: Given a far larger clone just one base away, this is likely a sequencing read error. Distinct nucleotide sequences in the sample also encode this CDR3. J is TRGJP and V is TRGV9. TCRdb is silent on the J gene; assignment here came from matching the DNA to germline. Germline V gene sequence: CDR1 GITISATS, CDR2 ISYDGTV (reference sequence). This CDR3 has 17 residues. CDR3 protein: CALWEVSLELGKKIKVF. Here the CDR3 DNA reads TGTGCCTTGTGGGAGGTTAGCTTAGAGTTAGGCAAAAAAATCAAGGTATTT.

This clone was detected many times. With only one base between it and a far larger clone, this is likely a read error. At the DNA level, this CDR3 is encoded by other sequences in the same sample as well. The chain combines TRGV2 with TRGJ1 or TRGJ2. Here the J gene came from matching the DNA to germline, since TCRdb omits it. V trimming: 1 base; J trimming: 0 bases; junction bases outside the gene matches: 9. The CDR3 contains 16 residues. Germline V gene lookup returns CDR1 EGSNGY and CDR2 YDSYNSKV. The CDR3 reads CATWDGILPNYYKKLF. The CDR3 DNA follows: TGTGCCACCTGGGACGGAATTCTTCCGAATTATTATAAGAAACTCTTT.

This clone showed up just a few times. A read error is the likely source, as a far larger clone sits one nucleotide away. The sample holds other DNA sequences that translate to the same CDR3. For the V gene the call is TRGV3; the J gene has no call. This CDR3 has 11 amino acids. Germline V lookup: CDR1 VTNTFY, CDR2 YDVSTARD (reference sequence). The CDR3 sequence: CATWDRLGKLF. CDR3 in DNA: TGTGCCACCTGGGACAGGCTCGGGAAGCTCTTT.

This clone came up a few times. Only one base separates this from a far larger clonotype, so it likely reflects a read error. Other DNA sequences in this sample translate to the same CDR3. The gene calls are TRGV3 and TRGJ1 or TRGJ2. The J gene, missing from TCRdb, was assigned here through DNA to germline matching. The CDR3 has 11 residues. CDR1 and CDR2 (germline): VTNTFY, YDVSTARD (reference sequence). CDR3 sequence reads: CATWDRGKKLF. DNA for the CDR3: TGCGCCACCTGGGACAGGGGAAAGAAACTCTTT.

This clone was seen a few times. V usage is TRGV4 and J usage is TRGJ1 or TRGJ2. TCRdb is silent on the J gene; assignment here came from matching the DNA to germline. The CDR3 has 14 residues. The V segment lost 1 base and the J segment 8 bases; nucleotides outside the gene matches: 11. The germline V gene encodes CDR1 EGSTGY and CDR2 YDSYTSSV. The CDR3 nucleotides read TGTGCCACCTGGGATGGCCCCCCCCTACATAAGAAACTCTTT. Protein: CATWDGPPLHKKLF.

This clone has just a few counts. TCRdb's entry gives the protein of a much larger clone, which mismatches this DNA's translation at residue 5, likely from a read error; the protein reported here is translated from the DNA. This rearrangement joins TRGV8 to TRGJ1 or TRGJ2. The J gene, absent from TCRdb, was called here by matching the DNA to germline. The CDR3 length is 13 residues. Germline V lookup: CDR1 VENAVY, CDR2 YDSYNSRV. The trim removed 5 bases at V and 4 bases at J, leaving 8 bases unmatched. The CDR3 loop is CATWASPYYKKLF. The CDR3 region has the DNA TGTGCCACCTGGGCCTCCCCGTATTATAAGAAACTCTTT.

Only a few counts were recorded for this clone. This DNA translates differently at residue 11 from the TCRdb protein, which is that of a much larger clone; a read error is likely, and the protein shown is the DNA's own translation. The rearrangement joins TRGV9 to TRGJ1 or TRGJ2. The J gene, left out of TCRdb, was set here by checking the DNA against germline. Germline CDR1 GITISATS, CDR2 ISYDGTV (reference sequence). V trimming: 2 bases; J trimming: 10 bases; junction bases outside the gene matches: 26. The CDR3 extends over 18 amino acids. Here the CDR3 DNA reads TGTGCCTTGTGGGAGGGCCACCCGGGTCCCACACGCTACCTAAAGAAACTCTTT. Its protein product is CALWEGHPGPTRYLKKLF.

Note on this clone: The amino acid sequence in TCRdb belongs to a much larger clone and departs from this DNA's translation at residue 10, likely a sequencing read error; the sequence shown is translated from the DNA. The chain combines TRGV4 with TRGJ1 or TRGJ2. Matching the DNA to germline supplied the J gene, which TCRdb does not give. The V and J ends lost 1 base and 8 bases, in that order; junction bases with no gene match: 11. The V gene's germline CDR1 is EGSTGY and CDR2 YDSYTSSV. This CDR3 is 14 amino acids long. The CDR3 loop is CATWDGPLGHKKLF. The DNA for the CDR3 is TGTGCCACCTGGGATGGCCCCTTAGGTCATAAGAAACTCTTT.

This clone was seen ten or more times. The protein TCRdb gives is from a much larger clone and does not agree with this DNA's translation at residue 12, likely a read error; the protein shown here comes from the DNA. This rearrangement joins TRGV9 to TRGJP. The germline V gene encodes CDR1 GITISATS and CDR2 ISYDGTV (reference sequence). The CDR3 length is 20 residues. The CDR3, as DNA: TGTGCCTTGTGGGAGGTGAAACGTCCCGGCCAAGGGTTGGGCAAAAAAATCAAGGTATTT. Amino acid sequence: CALWEVKRPGQGLGKKIKVF.

Concerning this clone itself: The amino acid sequence in TCRdb belongs to a much larger clone and departs from this DNA's translation at residue 11, likely a sequencing read error; the sequence shown is translated from the DNA. The J gene has no call, while the V gene is TRGV9. The CDR3 consists of 13 residues. In germline, CDR1 is GITISATS, CDR2 ISYDGTV (reference sequence). The CDR3 loop reads CALWEVRFHKRLF. CDR3 nucleotides: TGTGCCTTGTGGGAGGTGCGGTTTCATAAGAGACTCTTT.